A single sample gave rise to the 26 T cell receptor beta chains below, sequenced in a study of naive and memory T cell subsets. Amplification of ligated cDNA took four PCR rounds with SP2 and nested alpha and beta constant primers. TCRdb ran MiXCR on the 5' RACE reads and lists one entry per CDR3 protein. Seen here are tens of thousands of distinct CDR3 sequences, 7% to 8.5% observed once, and the top ten hold 9.7%. An oligonucleotide containing a UMI was ligated to the 3' end of TCR cDNA. The receptors originated from a male donor in good health.

This clonotype has at least ten counts. The chain employs TRBV18 and TRBJ1-1; the D is unclear. This CDR3 region has 16 residues. Trimming removed 0 bases at V and 0 bases at J, with 11 bases between. Germline V gives CDR1 KGHSH, CDR2 LQKENI. This CDR3 reads CASSPPSSGLNTEAFF. In DNA, the CDR3 is TGTGCCAGCTCACCACCAAGCTCAGGCCTGAACACTGAAGCTTTCTTT.

This clonotype was counted ten times or more. The rearrangement joins TRBV2 to TRBJ1-2, with D possibly being TRBD1 (5 bases). Germline V gives CDR1 SNHLY, CDR2 FYNNEI. V lost 6 bases to trimming and J lost 6 bases, with 14 bases between them. CDR3 size: 13 residues. CDR3 amino acids: CASRATGPDGYTF. In DNA, the CDR3 is TGTGCCAGCAGGGCCACAGGCCCTGATGGCTACACCTTC.

The chain has TRBV5-1 and TRBJ1-2, with D tentatively TRBD1 (6 bases). Germline V gene sequence: CDR1 SGHRS, CDR2 YFSETQ. Trimming cost V 0 bases and J 4 bases, with 13 bases left between them. This CDR3 spans 15 amino acids. CDR3 region: CASSLAQGMGYGYTF. In DNA form, the CDR3 reads TGCGCCAGCAGCTTGGCCCAGGGGATGGGCTATGGCTACACCTTC.

This clonotype has at least ten counts. The chain combines TRBV27 with TRBJ1-2; D might be TRBD1 (6 bases). V lost 5 bases to trimming and J lost 4 bases, with 11 bases between them. Germline V gene sequence: CDR1 MNHEY, CDR2 SMNVEV (reference sequence). The CDR3 has 13 residues. The DNA for the CDR3 is TGTGCCAGCAGTCCCGAGGGGGTCTATGGCTACACCTTC. Translating it yields CASSPEGVYGYTF.

In its sample, this clonotype was seen many times. The chain uses TRBV12-3 or TRBV12-4 and TRBJ1-1; TRBD1 might be the D (5 bases). The CDR3 sequence is 14 residues long. V lost 4 bases and J lost 4, with 13 bases in between. This CDR3 is CASSSRQRITEAFF. CDR3 sequence (DNA): TGTGCCAGCAGTTCCAGACAGAGAATCACTGAAGCTTTCTTT.

CDR3 bases: TGTGCCAGTAGCCTGGGACTAGCGGTGACAGATACGCAGTATTTT. Its protein is CASSLGLAVTDTQYF. The chain couples TRBV19 to TRBJ2-3; 11 bases are a match to TRBD2. CDR3 length: 15 residues. Germline V lookup: CDR1 LNHDA, CDR2 SQIVND (reference sequence). V lost 6 bases, J lost 3 bases, and 5 bases stayed unmatched.

This clonotype was detected only a few times. The chain joins TRBV2 to TRBJ1-1; no clear D gene. Germline V gives CDR1 SNHLY, CDR2 FYNNEI. Trimming pared 3 bases from V and 1 base from J, leaving 12 bases between. This CDR3 has 15 residues. CDR3 in amino acids: CASSDHDIRNTEAFF. The CDR3 DNA reads as TGTGCCAGCAGTGACCACGACATAAGGAACACTGAAGCTTTCTTT.

The chain has TRBV6-6 and TRBJ2-7, with D hard to call. The germline V gene has CDR1 MNHNY and CDR2 SVGAGI (reference sequence). The CDR3 runs to 11 residues. Trimming removed 6 bases from V and 6 bases from J, with 9 bases in between. The CDR3 reads CASRRSAEQYF. CDR3 nucleotide sequence: TGTGCCAGCAGACGGAGTGCCGAGCAGTACTTC.

The J gene is TRBJ2-2, the V gene TRBV6-2 or TRBV6-3, with 8 bases fitting TRBD1. The CDR3 length is 15 residues. Germline CDR1 and CDR2: MNHEY and SVGEGT. The trim removed 5 bases at V and 7 bases at J, leaving 9 bases unmatched. The CDR3 loop reads CASSLQGVASGELFF. The CDR3, as DNA: TGTGCCAGCAGTCTACAGGGGGTCGCAAGCGGGGAGCTGTTTTTT.

This clonotype was seen only a few times. This chain joins TRBV12-3 or TRBV12-4 and TRBJ2-1; 8 bases match TRBD2. The V and J ends lost 7 bases and 7 bases, in that order; junction bases with no gene match: 12. The CDR3 spans 15 residues. For the CDR3, the DNA is TGTGCCAGCACCCTTGGGGGACTAGTGGGGAATGAGCAGTTCTTC. Translation: CASTLGGLVGNEQFF.

In its sample, this clonotype was seen a few times. V and J are TRBV27 and TRBJ1-4; D might be TRBD1 (5 bases). The CDR3 contains 16 residues. V was trimmed by 0 bases and J by 5 bases, leaving 13 bases between them. CDR1 and CDR2 (germline): MNHEY, SMNVEV (reference sequence). The CDR3 nucleotides are TGTGCCAGCAGTTTATCGGGGCGGGTATCCAATGAAAAACTGTTTTTT. Protein product: CASSLSGRVSNEKLFF. The whole variable domain, filled in from reference TRBV27 and TRBJ1-4, reads EAQVTQNPRYLITVTGKKLTVTCSQNMNHEYMSWYRQDPGLGLRQIYYSMNVEVTDKGDVPEGYKVSRKEKRNFPLILESPSPNQTSLYFCASSLSGRVSNEKLFFGSGTQLSVL.

This clonotype was seen ten or more times. The CDR3 loop reads CSARTPGLSTGELFF. The CDR3 nucleotides read TGCAGTGCTAGAACGCCAGGGTTGTCCACCGGGGAGCTGTTTTTT. The gene calls are TRBV20-1 and TRBJ2-2; D is possibly TRBD1 (5 bases). This CDR3 has 15 amino acids. Germline CDR1 is DFQATT and CDR2 is SNEGSKA (reference sequence). Trimming pared 2 bases from V and 4 bases from J, leaving 14 bases between.

The sample holds a few counts of this clonotype. The J gene is TRBJ2-7, the V gene TRBV5-1, with unresolved D. The CDR3 spans 13 residues. CDR1 and CDR2 (germline): SGHRS, YFSETQ. V gave up 0 bases and J gave up 4 bases, with 8 bases separating them. CDR3 loop: CASSLDTRYEQYF. CDR3 nucleotide sequence: TGCGCCAGCAGCTTGGATACCCGATACGAGCAGTACTTC.

The chain couples TRBV6-5 to TRBJ2-7; TRBD2 aligns across 9 bases. The CDR3 is made up of 13 amino acids. The V gene end was trimmed by 6 bases and the J gene end by 3 bases; junction bases not matched to a gene: 3. CDR1 MNHEY and CDR2 SVGAGI come from the germline V gene. The CDR3: CASRLSGSYEQYF. As DNA, the CDR3 is TGTGCCAGCAGACTTAGCGGGAGCTACGAGCAGTACTTC.

This clonotype was counted many times. The V call is TRBV6-5, the J call TRBJ1-1; D unclear. Germline CDR1 reads MNHEY; CDR2 reads SVGAGI. This CDR3 has 11 residues. Trimming pared 2 bases from V and 8 bases from J, leaving 6 bases between. CDR3 region: CASSYGIEAFF. The CDR3, as DNA: TGTGCCAGCAGTTACGGGATAGAAGCTTTCTTT.

This rearrangement joins TRBV7-9 to TRBJ2-5; 9 bases match TRBD1. The CDR3 loop spans 16 amino acids. Germline V gene lookup returns CDR1 SEHNR and CDR2 FQNEAQ (reference sequence). The V gene end was trimmed by 5 bases and the J gene end by 5 bases; junction bases not matched to a gene: 12. CDR3 sequence reads: CASSPGGDRVMETQYF. DNA of the CDR3: TGTGCCAGCAGCCCTGGAGGGGACAGGGTAATGGAGACCCAGTACTTC.

This clonotype has ten or more counts. V gene TRBV7-2 combines with J gene TRBJ1-4, with D unresolved. The CDR3 extends over 15 amino acids. Germline CDR1 SGHTA, CDR2 FQGNSA. V shed 1 base and J shed 8 bases, with 14 bases lying between them. The CDR3: CASSLVGSLGEKLFF. The CDR3 bases are TGTGCCAGCAGCTTAGTTGGGTCCCTCGGAGAAAAACTGTTTTTT.

There are many counts of this clonotype. The gene calls are TRBV29-1 and TRBJ1-5; 10 bases align to TRBD1. Germline V lookup: CDR1 SQVTM, CDR2 ANQGSEA. The CDR3 length is 13 residues. V lost 6 bases to trimming and J lost 5 bases; unmatched junction nucleotides: 4. The CDR3 DNA reads as TGCAGCGTGGCCGGGACAGGGGATCAGCCCCAGCATTTT. Protein: CSVAGTGDQPQHF.

V and J are TRBV19 and TRBJ2-3; D possibly corresponds to TRBD2 (6 bases). The CDR3 is 14 residues long. V gave up 3 bases and J gave up 2 bases, with 9 bases separating them. Germline lookup yields CDR1 LNHDA and CDR2 SQIVND (reference sequence). CDR3 amino acids: CASSIGLFTDTQYF. The CDR3 nucleotides read TGTGCCAGTAGTATCGGACTATTCACAGATACGCAGTATTTT.

Ten or more counts support this clonotype. The chain couples TRBV6-5 to TRBJ2-6; the D gene is possibly TRBD1 (5 bases). The V and J ends lost 5 bases and 3 bases respectively, with 20 bases between them. CDR3 size: 18 residues. Per the germline V gene, CDR1 is MNHEY and CDR2 is SVGAGI. The CDR3 spells CASSLAPQALSGANVLTF. The CDR3 DNA reads TGTGCCAGCAGTCTGGCCCCACAGGCACTCAGTGGGGCCAACGTCCTGACTTTC.

This clonotype was observed many times. The chain is built from TRBV3-1 and TRBJ1-2, with D perhaps TRBD1 (6 bases). Germline V gene lookup returns CDR1 LGHDT and CDR2 YNNKEL (reference sequence). This CDR3 region has 11 residues. In nucleotides, the CDR3 is TGTGAATCCGGGGGCCGACTGGGCTACACCTTC. Its translation: CESGGRLGYTF. Complete variable domain (other parts from reference TRBV3-1 and TRBJ1-2): DTAVSQTPKYLVTQMGNDKSIKCEQNLGHDTMYWYKQDSKKFLKIMFSYNNKELIINETVPNRFSPKSPDKAHLNLHINSLELGDSAVYFCESGGRLGYTFGSGTRLTVV.

This clonotype has at least ten counts. This chain links TRBV19 with TRBJ2-3; 7 bases are shared with TRBD2. The germline V gene has CDR1 LNHDA and CDR2 SQIVND (reference sequence). The CDR3 loop spans 15 amino acids. J was trimmed by 10 bases and V by 0 bases; bases with no gene match: 10. The CDR3 DNA is TGTGCCAGTAGTATAGATTTGGCTAGCGGAGGGGCGCAGTATTTT. Its translation is CASSIDLASGGAQYF. Combining the CDR3 with reference TRBV19 and TRBJ2-3 gives the whole variable domain DGGITQSPKYLFRKEGQNVTLSCEQNLNHDAMYWYRQDPGQGLRLIYYSQIVNDFQKGDIAEGYSVSREKKESFPLTVTSAQKNPTAFYLCASSIDLASGGAQYFGPGTRLTVL.

This clonotype appeared many times. CDR3 nucleotide sequence: TGTGCCAGCAGCTTAGTAAGTTACGGCGACTCCTACGAGCAGTACTTC. Its translation is CASSLVSYGDSYEQYF. The chain uses TRBV7-8 and TRBJ2-7, with D hard to call. The germline V gene encodes CDR1 SGHVS and CDR2 FQNEAQ. Trimming took 1 base from V and 0 from J, leaving 13 bases between them. This CDR3 is built from 16 residues.

The genes are TRBV29-1 and TRBJ2-6; D gene ambiguous. The CDR3 is 18 amino acids. Trimming pared 6 bases from V and 4 bases from J, leaving 25 bases between. Per the germline V gene, CDR1 is SQVTM and CDR2 is ANQGSEA. The CDR3 coding sequence is TGCAGCGTAAACCCCCCGGAGTCGGTATTGGTGGGGGCCAACGTCCTGACTTTC. Its translation: CSVNPPESVLVGANVLTF.

This clonotype was detected a few times. The rearrangement joins TRBV11-1 to TRBJ2-7; no definite D call. The germline gives CDR1 SGHAT, CDR2 FQDESV (reference sequence). The V end was cut by 1 base, the J end by 2 bases, with 6 bases between. This CDR3 contains 13 residues. In DNA form, the CDR3 reads TGTGCCAGCAGCTTAGGAACAGCCTACGAGCAGTACTTC. Residues: CASSLGTAYEQYF.

This clonotype was seen a handful of times. This sequence joins TRBV7-9 and TRBJ2-7; 12 nucleotides agree with TRBD1. The CDR3 has 15 amino acids. The V segment lost 5 bases and the J segment 3 bases; nucleotides outside the gene matches: 5. Germline V gene data show CDR1 as SEHNR and CDR2 as FQNEAQ (reference sequence). CDR3 sequence: CASSPGTGGNYEQYF. The DNA of the CDR3 is TGTGCCAGCAGCCCGGGGACAGGGGGCAACTACGAGCAGTACTTC.